The source of this T cell receptor beta chain is a study of T cell responses to AZD1222 COVID-19 vaccine. The CDR3 extends over 13 amino acids. The germline gives CDR1 SGHAT, CDR2 FQNNGV. V shed 0 bases, J shed 8 bases, and the junction held 2 bases outside the gene matches. Some clones are missing from TCRdb's copy, which holds only in-frame ones; the method was immunoSEQ multiplex PCR. The sample records 100,000 to 150,000 clones, roughly 89% being singletons. The chain combines TRBV11-2 with TRBJ1-2; TRBD1 matches 8 bases. This TCR was sampled from an adult in good health. Specimen: peripheral blood, collected on day 0 of AZD1222 vaccination. The CDR3 loop reads CASSLDPGGGYTF. The DNA of the CDR3 is TGTGCCAGCAGCTTAGATCCAGGGGGCGGCTACACCTTC. Together with reference TRBV11-2 and TRBJ1-2, the CDR3 gives the full variable domain: EAGVAQSPRYKIIEKRQSVAFWCNPISGHATLYWYQQILGQGPKLLIQFQNNGVVDDSQLPKDRFSAERLKGVDSTLKIQPAKLEDSAVYLCASSLDPGGGYTFGSGTRLTVV.